The 14 T cell receptor beta chains below all came from one sample that was sequenced in a study of blood T cells in healthy people across ages. Using a J-beta primer mix together with a sample-barcoded 5' primer, a second PCR was run for about 7 to 12 cycles. TCRdb recomputed calls from the 5' RACE reads with MiXCR, one row per CDR3 protein. The table records about 900,000 distinct CDR3 sequences, less than 80% of them present only once. The sample taken for sequencing was blood. These receptors were collected from a man aged 25-40 years in good health.

The CDR3 loop is CASSLGFNTGELFF. The DNA of the CDR3 is TGTGCCAGCAGCTTAGGTTTCAACACCGGGGAGCTGTTTTTT. V gene TRBV7-2 combines with J gene TRBJ2-2; D unresolved. The V gene lost 1 base and the J gene lost 2 bases, with 5 bases spanning the gap. CDR1 and CDR2 (germline): SGHTA, FQGNSA. The CDR3 extends over 14 amino acids. The full variable domain, its missing parts supplied by reference TRBV7-2 and TRBJ2-2, is GAGVSQSPSNKVTEKGKDVELRCDPISGHTALYWYRQSLGQGLEFLIYFQGNSAPDKSGLPSDRFSAERTGGSVSTLTIQRTQQEDSAVYLCASSLGFNTGELFFGEGSRLTVL.

The rearrangement links TRBV29-1 to TRBJ1-2, with 9 bases lining up with TRBD1. Trimming cost V 7 bases and J 4 bases; bases outside gene matches: 7. The germline CDR1 and CDR2 sequences are SQVTM and ANQGSEA. This CDR3 comprises 13 residues. CDR3 loop: CSGRTGEGYGYTF. The CDR3 bases are TGCAGCGGACGGACAGGGGAGGGCTATGGCTACACCTTC.

The chain uses TRBV6-1 and TRBJ1-1, with D perhaps matching TRBD1 (5 bases). Germline CDR1 is MNHNS and CDR2 is SASEGT. The length of the CDR3 is 13 residues. V lost 7 bases and J lost 3, with 12 bases in between. CDR3 bases: TGTGCCAGCACCCGGGGCAGGTACACTGAAGCTTTCTTT. It codes for CASTRGRYTEAFF.

The J gene is TRBJ2-4, the V gene TRBV12-3 or TRBV12-4; 8 bases are shared with TRBD2. The end of the DNA is better explained by TRBJ2-7, so the J call may be wrong. This CDR3 has 16 amino acids. CDR3 loop: CASSSTIAGKEYEQYF. In DNA, the CDR3 is TGTGCCAGCAGTTCCACTATAGCGGGGAAAGAATACGAGCAGTACTTC.

This chain joins TRBV6-2 or TRBV6-3 and TRBJ1-2; D is unresolved. This CDR3 spans 14 amino acids. Trimming stripped 3 bases from V and 0 bases from J, with 8 bases between. Per the germline V gene, CDR1 is MNHEY and CDR2 is SVGEGT. CDR3 DNA sequence: TGTGCCAGCAGTTATACTGGGGCTAACTATGGCTACACCTTC. It yields the protein CASSYTGANYGYTF.

The chain couples TRBV28 to TRBJ1-5; tentative D call: TRBD1 (5 bases). CDR3 length: 14 residues. Germline CDR1 MDHEN, CDR2 SYDVKM. V shed 5 bases and J shed 4 bases, with 12 bases lying between them. The CDR3 loop is CASSVVAGNQPQHF. The CDR3 nucleotides read TGTGCCAGCAGTGTGGTGGCAGGGAATCAGCCCCAGCATTTT.

This clonotype has a handful of counts. The chain employs TRBV20-1 and TRBJ2-1; no definite D call. The CDR3 consists of 17 residues. Trimming removed 0 bases at V and 3 bases at J, with 18 bases between. Germline CDR1 is DFQATT and CDR2 is SNEGSKA (reference sequence). CDR3 protein: CSARDPPGSRRYNEQFF. The CDR3 bases are TGCAGTGCTAGAGATCCCCCGGGTAGCAGACGCTACAATGAGCAGTTCTTC.

The chain recombines TRBV7-3 with TRBJ2-5; TRBD2 is a possible D gene (5 bases). The J call may be mistaken, given a closer DNA end match to TRBJ2-4. Germline V gives CDR1 SGHTA, CDR2 FQGTGA. The CDR3 runs 15 residues. The CDR3 protein is CASSPPQRNKNIQYF. The CDR3, as DNA: TGTGCCAGCAGCCCCCCCCAGCGGAACAAAAACATTCAGTACTTC.

This clonotype came up a few times. V and J are TRBV4-1 and TRBJ2-1; 11 bases match TRBD1. The germline V gene has CDR1 MGHRA and CDR2 YSYEKL. Trimming removed 0 bases from V and 5 bases from J; junction bases left unmatched: 6. This CDR3 has 17 amino acids. CDR3 nucleotide sequence: TGCGCCAGCAGCCAAGAAACAGGACAGGGGGCCGACAATGAGCAGTTCTTC. Amino acids: CASSQETGQGADNEQFF.

The rearrangement links TRBV28 to TRBJ2-3, with D unclear. This CDR3 has 13 amino acids. Germline CDR1 reads MDHEN; CDR2 reads SYDVKM. V shed 6 bases and J shed 5 bases, with 12 bases lying between them. The CDR3 region has the DNA TGTGCCAGCAGCCCTTACGTCGTAGATACGCAGTATTTT. This sequence encodes CASSPYVVDTQYF.

The V and J genes are TRBV5-1 and TRBJ2-3; 11 bases line up with TRBD2. Germline V gene data show CDR1 as SGHRS and CDR2 as YFSETQ. V lost 4 bases to trimming and J lost 4 bases; unmatched junction nucleotides: 8. The CDR3 runs 16 residues. The CDR3 region has the DNA TGCGCCAGCAGCGCAGTGACTAGCGGGGATGCAGATACGCAGTATTTT. It is translated as CASSAVTSGDADTQYF.

The chain links TRBV2 to TRBJ2-1; D gene ambiguous. The CDR3 is 15 amino acids. V was pared by 0 bases and J by 7 bases, with 13 bases between. Germline CDR1 and CDR2: SNHLY and FYNNEI. The CDR3 DNA reads as TGTGCCAGCAGTGAAGCCCCCACGTACAATAATGAGCAGTTCTTC. This sequence encodes CASSEAPTYNNEQFF.

This clonotype was seen a few times. The V and J genes are TRBV29-1 and TRBJ2-7; D possibly matches TRBD1 or TRBD2 (5 bases each). V lost 4 bases, J lost 3 bases, and 19 bases lay in between. Germline CDR1 is SQVTM and CDR2 is ANQGSEA. The CDR3 sequence is 15 residues long. CDR3 amino acids: CSVVGPLSGLYEQYF. In nucleotides, the CDR3 is TGCAGCGTTGTGGGACCGCTATCGGGTCTCTACGAGCAGTACTTC.

The chain recombines TRBV7-9 with TRBJ1-1; perhaps TRBD1 as D (5 bases). There are 15 residues in the CDR3. The germline V gene has CDR1 SEHNR and CDR2 FQNEAQ (reference sequence). The V end lost 5 bases, the J end lost 1 base, and 14 bases lay between the germline ends. The CDR3 protein is CASSATEGWNTEAFF. In DNA, the CDR3 is TGTGCCAGCAGCGCGACAGAGGGGTGGAACACTGAAGCTTTCTTT.